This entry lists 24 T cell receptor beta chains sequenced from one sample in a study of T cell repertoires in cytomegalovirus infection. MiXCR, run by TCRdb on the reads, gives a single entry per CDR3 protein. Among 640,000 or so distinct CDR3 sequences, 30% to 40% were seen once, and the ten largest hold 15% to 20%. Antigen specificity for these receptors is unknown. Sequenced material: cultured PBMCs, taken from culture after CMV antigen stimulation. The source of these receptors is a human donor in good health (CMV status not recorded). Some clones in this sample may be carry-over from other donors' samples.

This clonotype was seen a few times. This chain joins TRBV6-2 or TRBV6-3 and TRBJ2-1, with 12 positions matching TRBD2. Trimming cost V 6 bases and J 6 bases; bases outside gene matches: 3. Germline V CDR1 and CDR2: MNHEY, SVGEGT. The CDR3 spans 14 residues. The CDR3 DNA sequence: TGTGCCAGCAGCGCTAGCGGGGGGGGCAATGAGCAGTTCTTC. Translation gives CASSASGGGNEQFF.

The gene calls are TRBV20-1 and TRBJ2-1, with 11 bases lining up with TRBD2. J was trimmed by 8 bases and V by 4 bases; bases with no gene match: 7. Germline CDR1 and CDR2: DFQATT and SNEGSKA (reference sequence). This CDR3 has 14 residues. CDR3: CSAKGLAAGYEQFF. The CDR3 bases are TGCAGTGCTAAGGGACTAGCGGCGGGGTATGAGCAGTTCTTC.

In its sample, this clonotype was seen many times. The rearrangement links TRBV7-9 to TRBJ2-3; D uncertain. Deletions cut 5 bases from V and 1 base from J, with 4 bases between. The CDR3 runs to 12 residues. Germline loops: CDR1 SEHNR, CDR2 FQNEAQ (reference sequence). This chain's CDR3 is CASSARTDTQYF. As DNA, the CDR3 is TGTGCCAGCAGCGCGCGCACAGATACGCAGTATTTT.

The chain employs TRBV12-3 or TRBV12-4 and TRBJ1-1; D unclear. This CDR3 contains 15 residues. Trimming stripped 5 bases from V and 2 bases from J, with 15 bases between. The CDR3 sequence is CASSPSNRPNTEAFF. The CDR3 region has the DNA TGTGCCAGCAGTCCCTCGAACAGACCCAACACTGAAGCTTTCTTT.

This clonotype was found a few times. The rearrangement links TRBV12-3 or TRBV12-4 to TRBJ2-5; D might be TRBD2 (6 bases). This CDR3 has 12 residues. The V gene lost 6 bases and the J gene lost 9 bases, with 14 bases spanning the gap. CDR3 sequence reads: CASSLPEGSQYF. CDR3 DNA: TGTGCCAGCAGCCTCCCGGAGGGGTCCCAGTACTTC.

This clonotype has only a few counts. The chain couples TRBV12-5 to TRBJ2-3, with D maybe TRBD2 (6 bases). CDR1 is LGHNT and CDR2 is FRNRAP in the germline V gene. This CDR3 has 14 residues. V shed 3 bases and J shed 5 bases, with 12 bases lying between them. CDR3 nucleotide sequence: TGTGCTAGTGGTTTCGGGAGTTCTGGAGATACGCAGTATTTT. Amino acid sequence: CASGFGSSGDTQYF. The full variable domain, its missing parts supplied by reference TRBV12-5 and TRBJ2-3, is DARVTQTPRHKVTEMGQEVTMRCQPILGHNTVFWYRQTMMQGLELLAYFRNRAPLDDSGMPKDRFSAEMPDATLATLKIQPSEPRDSAVYFCASGFGSSGDTQYFGPGTRLTVL.

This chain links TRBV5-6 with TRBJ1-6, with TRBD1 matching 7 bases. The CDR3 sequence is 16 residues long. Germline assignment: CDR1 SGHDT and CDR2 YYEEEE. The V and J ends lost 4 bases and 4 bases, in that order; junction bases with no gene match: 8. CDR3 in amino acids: CASSARTGQYNSPLHF. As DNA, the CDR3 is TGTGCCAGCAGCGCGCGGACAGGCCAATATAATTCACCCCTCCACTTT.

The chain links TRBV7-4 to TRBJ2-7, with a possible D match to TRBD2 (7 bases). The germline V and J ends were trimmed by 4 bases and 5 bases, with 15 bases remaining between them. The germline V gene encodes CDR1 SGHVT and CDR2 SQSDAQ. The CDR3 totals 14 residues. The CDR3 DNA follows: TGTGCCAGCAGCTCGAGCGGGAAGGGGGACGAGCAGTACTTC. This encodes CASSSSGKGDEQYF.

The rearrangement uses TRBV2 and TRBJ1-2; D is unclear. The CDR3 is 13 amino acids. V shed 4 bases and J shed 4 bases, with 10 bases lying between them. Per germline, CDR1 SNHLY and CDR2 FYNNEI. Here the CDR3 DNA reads TGTGCCAGCAGTGGGGCCGAGACCTATGGCTACACCTTC. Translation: CASSGAETYGYTF.

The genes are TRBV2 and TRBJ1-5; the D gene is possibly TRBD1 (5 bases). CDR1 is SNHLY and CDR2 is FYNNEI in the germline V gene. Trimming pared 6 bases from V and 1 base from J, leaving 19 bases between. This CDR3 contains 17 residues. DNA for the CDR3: TGTGCCAGCAGCCGACGGGGACCCGAGGAGAGCAATCAGCCCCAGCATTTT. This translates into CASSRRGPEESNQPQHF.

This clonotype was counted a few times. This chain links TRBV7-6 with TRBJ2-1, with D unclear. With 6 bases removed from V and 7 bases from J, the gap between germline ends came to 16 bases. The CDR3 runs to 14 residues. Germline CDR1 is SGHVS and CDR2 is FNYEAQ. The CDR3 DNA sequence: TGTGCCAGCAGTTCACCCGATTCTAGAAATGAGCAGTTCTTC. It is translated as CASSSPDSRNEQFF.

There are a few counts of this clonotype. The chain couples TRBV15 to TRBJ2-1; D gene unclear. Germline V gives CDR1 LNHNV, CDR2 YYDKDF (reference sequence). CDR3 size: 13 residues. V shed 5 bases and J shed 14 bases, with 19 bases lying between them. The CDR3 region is CATSSKLPLRKFF. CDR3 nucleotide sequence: TGTGCCACCAGCTCTAAACTCCCCCTCCGAAAGTTCTTC. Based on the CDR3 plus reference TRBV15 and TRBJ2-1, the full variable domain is DAMVIQNPRYQVTQFGKPVTLSCSQTLNHNVMYWYQQKSSQAPKLLFHYYDKDFNNEADTPDNFQSRRPNTSFCFLDIRSPGLGDTAMYLCATSSKLPLRKFFGPGTRLTVL.

CDR3 amino acids: CAISPLGGTNNEQFF. CDR3 coding DNA: TGTGCCATCAGTCCGCTTGGGGGTACGAACAATGAGCAGTTCTTC. V gene TRBV10-3 combines with J gene TRBJ2-1; D possibly matches TRBD1 or TRBD2 (5 bases each). CDR3 size: 15 residues. Looked up from germline, CDR1 is ENHRY and CDR2 is SYGVKD. The germline V and J ends were trimmed by 5 bases and 5 bases, with 16 bases remaining between them.

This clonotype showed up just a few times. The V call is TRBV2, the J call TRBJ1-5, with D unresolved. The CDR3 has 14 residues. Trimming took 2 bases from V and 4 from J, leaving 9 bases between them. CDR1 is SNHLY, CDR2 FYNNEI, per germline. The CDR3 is CASSENPRNQPQHF. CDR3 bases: TGTGCCAGCAGTGAAAATCCGCGGAATCAGCCCCAGCATTTT.

The CDR3 DNA is TGTGCCAGCAGCTTCAGGGGACAGGGGACCGAGCAGTACTTC. Protein: CASSFRGQGTEQYF. This chain joins TRBV7-2 and TRBJ2-7; TRBD1 matches at 10 bases. This CDR3 is 14 amino acids long. J lost 6 bases, V lost 3 bases, and 5 bases had no gene match. CDR1 and CDR2 (germline): SGHTA, FQGNSA.

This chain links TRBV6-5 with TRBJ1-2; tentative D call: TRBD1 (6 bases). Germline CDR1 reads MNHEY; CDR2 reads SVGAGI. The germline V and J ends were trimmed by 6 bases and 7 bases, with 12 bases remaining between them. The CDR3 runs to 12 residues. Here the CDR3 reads CASRSGGGGYTF. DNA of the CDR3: TGTGCCAGCAGATCCGGGGGCGGTGGCTACACCTTC.

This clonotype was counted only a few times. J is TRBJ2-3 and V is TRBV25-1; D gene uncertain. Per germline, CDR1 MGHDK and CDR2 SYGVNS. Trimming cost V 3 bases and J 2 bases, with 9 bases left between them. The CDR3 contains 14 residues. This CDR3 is CASSDPENTDTQYF. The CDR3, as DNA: TGTGCCAGCAGTGACCCCGAAAACACAGATACGCAGTATTTT.

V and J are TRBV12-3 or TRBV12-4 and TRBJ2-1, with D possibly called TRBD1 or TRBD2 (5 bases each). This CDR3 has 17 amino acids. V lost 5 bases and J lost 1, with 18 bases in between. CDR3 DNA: TGTGCCAGCAGTAGCTCCCTTGGGGGATGGTCCTACAATGAGCAGTTCTTC. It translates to CASSSSLGGWSYNEQFF.

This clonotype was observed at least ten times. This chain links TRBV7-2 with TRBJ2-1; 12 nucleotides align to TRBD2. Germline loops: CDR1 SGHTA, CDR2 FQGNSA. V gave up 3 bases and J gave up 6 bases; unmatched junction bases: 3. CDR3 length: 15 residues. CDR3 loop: CASSFLAGGPNEQFF. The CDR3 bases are TGTGCCAGCAGCTTCCTAGCGGGAGGGCCCAATGAGCAGTTCTTC. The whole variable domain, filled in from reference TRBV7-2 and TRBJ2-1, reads GAGVSQSPSNKVTEKGKDVELRCDPISGHTALYWYRQSLGQGLEFLIYFQGNSAPDKSGLPSDRFSAERTGGSVSTLTIQRTQQEDSAVYLCASSFLAGGPNEQFFGPGTRLTVL.

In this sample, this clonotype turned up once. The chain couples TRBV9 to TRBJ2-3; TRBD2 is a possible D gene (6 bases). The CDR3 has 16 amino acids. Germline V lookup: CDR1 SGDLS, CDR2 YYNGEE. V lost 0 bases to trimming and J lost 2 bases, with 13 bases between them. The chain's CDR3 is CASSVAGGGPTDTQYF. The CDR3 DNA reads TGTGCCAGCAGCGTAGCTGGGGGAGGACCCACAGATACGCAGTATTTT.

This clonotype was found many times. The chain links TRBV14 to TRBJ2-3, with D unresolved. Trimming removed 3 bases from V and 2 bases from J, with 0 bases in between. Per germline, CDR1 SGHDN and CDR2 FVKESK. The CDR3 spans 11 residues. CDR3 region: CASSHTDTQYF. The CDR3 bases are TGTGCCAGCAGCCACACAGATACGCAGTATTTT. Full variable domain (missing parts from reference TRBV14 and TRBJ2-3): EAGVTQFPSHSVIEKGQTVTLRCDPISGHDNLYWYRRVMGKEIKFLLHFVKESKQDESGMPNNRFLAERTGGTYSTLKVQPAELEDSGVYFCASSHTDTQYFGPGTRLTVL.

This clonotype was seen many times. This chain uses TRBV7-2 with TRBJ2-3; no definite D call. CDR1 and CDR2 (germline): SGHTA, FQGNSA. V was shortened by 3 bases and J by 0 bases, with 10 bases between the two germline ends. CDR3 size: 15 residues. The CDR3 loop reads CASSFNRPSTDTQYF. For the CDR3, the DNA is TGTGCCAGCAGCTTTAACAGACCGAGCACAGATACGCAGTATTTT.

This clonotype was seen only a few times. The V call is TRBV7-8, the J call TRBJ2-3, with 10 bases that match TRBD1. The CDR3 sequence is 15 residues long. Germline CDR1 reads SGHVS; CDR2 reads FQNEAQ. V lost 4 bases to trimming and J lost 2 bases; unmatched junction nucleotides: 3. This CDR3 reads CASSSTGGYTDTQYF. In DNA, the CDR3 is TGTGCCAGCAGCTCGACAGGGGGCTACACAGATACGCAGTATTTT.

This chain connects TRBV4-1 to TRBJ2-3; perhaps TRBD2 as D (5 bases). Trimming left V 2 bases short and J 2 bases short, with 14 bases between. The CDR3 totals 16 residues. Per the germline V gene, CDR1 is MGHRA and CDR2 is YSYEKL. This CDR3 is CASSQSPLAHTDTQYF. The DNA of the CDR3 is TGCGCCAGCAGCCAAAGTCCGCTAGCCCACACAGATACGCAGTATTTT.